The T cell receptor beta chain under discussion was sequenced for a study of radiation and T cells in renal cell carcinoma. Germline V gene data show CDR1 as SGHAT and CDR2 as FQNNGV. V was shortened by 5 bases and J by 7 bases, with 12 bases between the two germline ends. The CDR3 totals 12 residues. Time point specified: blood 2 weeks post-SBRT. Sample treatment: 15 Gy SBRT to primary tumor, nephrectomy 4 weeks later. Blood was sampled at baseline, 2 weeks and 4 weeks after SBRT. Points on this clone: Its antigen is not identified.

Assay: immunoSEQ multiplex PCR; the TCRdb copy retains only in-frame clones and omits some. The data hold 100,000 to 150,000 clones, with about 81% observed a single time. Whole-study findings and limits: Top tumor clonotypes rose in blood 2 weeks post-radiation, then contracted.

The sequence derives from a man between 50 and 59 years old with renal cell carcinoma. Sequencing was performed on blood, taken from a patient whose treatment included radiotherapy and nephrectomy. The chain carries TRBV11-2 and TRBJ2-7; D is ambiguous. Here the CDR3 DNA reads TGTGCCAGCAGCATCGCCCTACGAGAGCAGTACTTC. It translates to CASSIALREQYF.